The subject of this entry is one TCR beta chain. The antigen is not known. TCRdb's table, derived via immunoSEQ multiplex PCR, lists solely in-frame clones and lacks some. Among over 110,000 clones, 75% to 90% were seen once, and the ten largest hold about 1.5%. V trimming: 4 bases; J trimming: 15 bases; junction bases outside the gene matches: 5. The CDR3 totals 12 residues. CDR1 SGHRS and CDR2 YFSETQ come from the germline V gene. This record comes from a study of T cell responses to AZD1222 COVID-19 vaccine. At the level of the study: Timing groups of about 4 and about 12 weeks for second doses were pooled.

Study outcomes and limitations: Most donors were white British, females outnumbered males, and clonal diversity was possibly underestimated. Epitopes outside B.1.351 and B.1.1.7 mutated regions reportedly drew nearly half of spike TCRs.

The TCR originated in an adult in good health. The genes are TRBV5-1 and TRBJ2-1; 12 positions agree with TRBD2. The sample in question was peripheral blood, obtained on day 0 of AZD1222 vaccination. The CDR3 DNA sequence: TGCGCCAGCAGCAGGGGACTAGCGGGTCCGTTCTTC. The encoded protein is CASSRGLAGPFF. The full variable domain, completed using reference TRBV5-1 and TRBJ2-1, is KAGVTQTPRYLIKTRGQQVTLSCSPISGHRSVSWYQQTPGQGLQFLFEYFSETQRNKGNFPGRFSGRQFSNSRSEMNVSTLELGDSALYLCASSRGLAGPFFGPGTRLTVL.